Shown below are 30 T cell receptor beta chains from a single sample sequenced in a study of OX40 agonist ivuxolimab in advanced cancers. The assay was immunoSEQ multiplex PCR, and TCRdb's table has in-frame clones only and misses some. Of about 64,000 clones in the sample, roughly nine tenths are singletons; the top ten hold approximately 0.67%. The sample was CD4+ or CD8+ T cells sorted from blood, taken in a trial of the OX40 agonist ivuxolimab. These receptors came from an adult with an advanced solid tumor such as melanoma, head and neck, liver or kidney cancer.

The rearrangement uses TRBV10-3 and TRBJ2-3, with 9 positions matching TRBD2. Germline trimming cut 2 bases from V and 3 bases from J; bases unmatched to any gene: 9. The CDR3 loop spans 17 amino acids. Germline lookup yields CDR1 ENHRY and CDR2 SYGVKD. CDR3 coding DNA: TGTGCCATCAGTGAGGGATTAGCGGGAGTGATGACAGATACGCAGTATTTT. As protein: CAISEGLAGVMTDTQYF.

J is TRBJ2-2 and V is TRBV6-1; possible D gene TRBD1, 5 bases. The V end was cut by 10 bases, the J end by 4 bases, with 16 bases between. The CDR3 has 14 residues. Germline CDR1 is MNHNS and CDR2 is SASEGT. The CDR3 is CAIQRAGITGELFF. Here the CDR3 DNA reads TGTGCCATCCAACGGGCAGGGATCACCGGGGAGCTGTTTTTT.

This chain links TRBV19 with TRBJ2-2; D remains unclear. The CDR3 sequence is 13 residues long. CDR1 is LNHDA and CDR2 is SQIVND in the germline V gene (reference sequence). V was cut by 6 bases and J by 6 bases, with 11 bases left in between. Here the CDR3 reads CASRRVEPGELFF. The CDR3 coding sequence is TGTGCCAGTAGAAGAGTTGAGCCCGGGGAGCTGTTTTTT.

The rearrangement joins TRBV9 to TRBJ2-3, with D perhaps TRBD1 (7 bases). The CDR3 loop spans 16 amino acids. CDR1 is SGDLS and CDR2 is YYNGEE in the germline V gene. Trimming cost V 0 bases and J 4 bases, with 15 bases left between them. The CDR3 nucleotides are TGTGCCAGCAGCGTAGATAGCGGAGGGGGCGCAGATACGCAGTATTTT. It specifies CASSVDSGGGADTQYF.

The genes are TRBV6-1 and TRBJ1-4; 9 bases fit TRBD1. Germline loops: CDR1 MNHNS, CDR2 SASEGT. The length of the CDR3 is 14 residues. Trimming cost V 8 bases and J 4 bases; bases outside gene matches: 5. DNA for the CDR3: TGTGCCAGCGGAACAGGGGGCTATAATGAAAAACTGTTTTTT. This codes for CASGTGGYNEKLFF.

J is TRBJ1-6 and V is TRBV7-9; unclear D gene. Trimming removed 3 bases at V and 3 bases at J, with 6 bases between. This CDR3 is 14 amino acids long. Germline V gene lookup returns CDR1 SEHNR and CDR2 FQNEAQ (reference sequence). The CDR3: CASSFTGYNSPLHF. CDR3 coding DNA: TGTGCCAGCAGCTTTACGGGCTATAATTCACCCCTCCACTTT.

Of note for this clone: The same CDR3 can be traced to other DNA sequences in this sample. The chain uses TRBV20-1 and TRBJ2-5; D ambiguous. Trimming pared 3 bases from V and 1 base from J, leaving 3 bases between. The CDR3 is 11 residues long. Germline assignment: CDR1 DFQATT and CDR2 SNEGSKA (reference sequence). The CDR3 spells CSARIQETQYF. CDR3 DNA sequence: TGCAGTGCTAGGATCCAAGAGACCCAGTACTTC.

This sequence joins TRBV28 and TRBJ2-1; perhaps TRBD2 as D (6 bases). This CDR3 contains 14 residues. Germline V lookup: CDR1 MDHEN, CDR2 SYDVKM. V shed 4 bases and J shed 3 bases, with 10 bases lying between them. The CDR3 coding sequence is TGTGCCAGCAGTTCGGGGACTTACTACAATGAGCAGTTCTTC. Translated: CASSSGTYYNEQFF.

J is TRBJ1-2 and V is TRBV7-9; D is possibly TRBD1 (5 bases). The CDR3 runs 14 residues. Germline CDR1 and CDR2: SEHNR and FQNEAQ (reference sequence). Trimming took off 5 bases at V and 1 base at J, with 11 bases between the two ends. CDR3 in amino acids: CASSPAGFNYGYTF. CDR3 bases: TGTGCCAGCAGCCCCGCAGGGTTTAACTATGGCTACACCTTC.

The V gene is TRBV10-1, the J gene TRBJ1-1, with no clear D. This CDR3 spans 15 amino acids. CDR1 WNHNN and CDR2 SYGVQD come from the germline V gene (reference sequence). V was clipped by 6 bases and J by 1 base, with 15 bases between them. CDR3 region: CASRKTRTGNTEAFF. The CDR3 bases are TGCGCCAGCAGGAAAACTCGGACGGGGAACACTGAAGCTTTCTTT.

The chain employs TRBV7-9 and TRBJ1-1; D is uncertain. CDR1 and CDR2 from the germline V gene are SEHNR and FQNEAQ (reference sequence). CDR3 length: 11 amino acids. Between the trimmed V and J ends, which lost 4 bases and 8 bases, there was a span of 8 bases. The CDR3 DNA sequence: TGTGCCAGCAGCTCAAGGACGGAAGCTTTCTTT. It encodes CASSSRTEAFF.

J is TRBJ1-3 and V is TRBV18; D gene uncertain. CDR1 KGHSH and CDR2 LQKENI come from the germline V gene. The V end was cut by 6 bases, the J end by 3 bases, with 6 bases between. The CDR3 length is 12 residues. CDR3 nucleotide sequence: TGTGCCAGCTCTGAGGGTGGAAACACCATATATTTT. Translation gives CASSEGGNTIYF.

The CDR3 sequence is CASSLGTRDTQYF. The CDR3, as DNA: TGCGCCAGCAGCTTAGGGACTAGAGATACGCAGTATTTT. The rearrangement joins TRBV5-1 to TRBJ2-3, with 8 bases matching TRBD2. J lost 5 bases, V lost 2 bases, and 1 base had no gene match. The CDR3 length is 13 residues. Germline V gene lookup returns CDR1 SGHRS and CDR2 YFSETQ.

The chain has TRBV5-4 and TRBJ2-5, with D possibly being TRBD1 (6 bases). The V end lost 3 bases, the J end lost 2 bases, and 17 bases lay between the germline ends. This CDR3 spans 16 amino acids. Germline CDR1 and CDR2: SGHNT and YYREEE (reference sequence). The CDR3 bases are TGTGCCAGCAGCTCCCAACGGACAGCATCACAAGAGACCCAGTACTTC. It encodes CASSSQRTASQETQYF.

This chain connects TRBV19 to TRBJ2-3; TRBD2 agrees at 14 bases. Germline V lookup: CDR1 LNHDA, CDR2 SQIVND (reference sequence). The CDR3 contains 19 residues. Trimming removed 9 bases from V and 3 bases from J; junction bases left unmatched: 17. DNA of the CDR3: TGTGCCAGGACTCGATCGCAGGGACTAGCGGGAGAAGGAACAGATACGCAGTATTTT. It specifies CARTRSQGLAGEGTDTQYF.

The chain is built from TRBV7-3 and TRBJ2-3; D uncertain. The ends were cut back, 5 bases at V and 3 bases at J, with 15 bases in the middle. The germline gives CDR1 SGHTA, CDR2 FQGTGA. The CDR3 consists of 15 residues. The CDR3 reads CASSSLGHSTDTQYF. DNA for the CDR3: TGTGCCAGCAGCAGTCTAGGTCATAGTACAGATACGCAGTATTTT.

The chain carries TRBV18 and TRBJ1-5; weak D call: TRBD1 (5 bases). From germline, CDR1 is KGHSH and CDR2 LQKENI. V lost 8 bases and J 0 bases, leaving 11 bases between the germline ends. The CDR3 has 14 residues. CDR3 in amino acids: CASAGASSNQPQHF. The DNA for the CDR3 is TGTGCCAGCGCTGGGGCCAGTAGCAATCAGCCCCAGCATTTT.

This chain uses TRBV29-1 with TRBJ2-1; 11 bases map to TRBD1. V shed 0 bases, J shed 9 bases, and the junction held 7 bases outside the gene matches. Germline loops: CDR1 SQVTM, CDR2 ANQGSEA. The CDR3 contains 15 residues. In nucleotides, the CDR3 is TGCAGCGTTGAAGATAGGGACAGGGGGGACGGTGAGCAGTTCTTC. It encodes CSVEDRDRGDGEQFF.

The rearrangement uses TRBV30 and TRBJ1-5, with a weak D call TRBD1 (5 bases). Germline V gene sequence: CDR1 GTSNPN, CDR2 SVGIG (reference sequence). This CDR3 spans 14 amino acids. Trimming removed 2 bases at V and 4 bases at J, with 12 bases between. The chain's CDR3 is CAWSRARANQPQHF. CDR3 sequence (DNA): TGTGCCTGGAGTCGGGCCAGGGCAAATCAGCCCCAGCATTTT.

This chain uses TRBV7-9 with TRBJ1-2, with TRBD1 identical over 7 bases. CDR1 and CDR2 from the germline V gene are SEHNR and FQNEAQ (reference sequence). CDR3 length: 14 amino acids. With 2 bases clipped from V and 3 bases from J, the junction kept 3 bases outside the gene matches. The CDR3 bases are TGTGCCAGCAGCTTATTTGGGACAGACTATGGCTACACCTTC. It translates to CASSLFGTDYGYTF. Together with reference TRBV7-9 and TRBJ1-2, the CDR3 gives the full variable domain: DTGVSQNPRHKITKRGQNVTFRCDPISEHNRLYWYRQTLGQGPEFLTYFQNEAQLEKSRLLSDRFSAERPKGSFSTLEIQRTEQGDSAMYLCASSLFGTDYGYTFGSGTRLTVV.

This clone was picked up a small number of times. The chain employs TRBV9 and TRBJ1-2; TRBD1 might be the D (5 bases). The CDR3 loop spans 13 amino acids. V was pared by 2 bases and J by 4 bases, with 9 bases between. The V gene's germline CDR1 is SGDLS and CDR2 YYNGEE. The CDR3 here is CASSVSGGYGYTF. In nucleotides, the CDR3 is TGTGCCAGCAGCGTGTCGGGGGGCTATGGCTACACCTTC. Filled out from reference TRBV9 and TRBJ1-2, the complete variable domain reads DSGVTQTPKHLITATGQRVTLRCSPRSGDLSVYWYQQSLDQGLQFLIQYYNGEERAKGNILERFSAQQFPDLHSELNLSSLELGDSALYFCASSVSGGYGYTFGSGTRLTVV.

This clone was counted once. CDR3 region: CASTPGLSVETQYF. The CDR3 DNA is TGTGCCAGCACCCCGGGACTTAGCGTCGAGACCCAGTACTTC. The chain recombines TRBV6-1 with TRBJ2-5; D perhaps matches TRBD2 (6 bases). Germline V gene lookup returns CDR1 MNHNS and CDR2 SASEGT. The CDR3 consists of 14 residues. Trimming shortened V by 7 bases and J by 5 bases, and 17 bases separated the two germline ends.

The chain carries TRBV30 and TRBJ1-5; D gene unclear. CDR3 size: 13 residues. V lost 1 base and J 4 bases, leaving 8 bases between the germline ends. Looked up from germline, CDR1 is GTSNPN and CDR2 is SVGIG (reference sequence). The CDR3 DNA follows: TGTGCCTGGAGTGCGCAGAATAATCAGCCCCAGCATTTT. This codes for CAWSAQNNQPQHF.

V is TRBV5-1 and J is TRBJ2-3; no clear D gene. The CDR3 length is 18 residues. Trimming took 2 bases from V and 0 from J, leaving 19 bases between them. Germline CDR1 and CDR2: SGHRS and YFSETQ. For the CDR3, the DNA is TGCGCCAGCAGCTTTAAAGCGTCAGGCCGATCTAGCACAGATACGCAGTATTTT. Translating it yields CASSFKASGRSSTDTQYF. The whole variable domain, remainder taken from reference TRBV5-1 and TRBJ2-3, is KAGVTQTPRYLIKTRGQQVTLSCSPISGHRSVSWYQQTPGQGLQFLFEYFSETQRNKGNFPGRFSGRQFSNSRSEMNVSTLELGDSALYLCASSFKASGRSSTDTQYFGPGTRLTVL.

V usage is TRBV9 and J usage is TRBJ2-4, with D hard to call. The CDR3 loop spans 15 amino acids. The germline V gene has CDR1 SGDLS and CDR2 YYNGEE. The V end was cut by 4 bases, the J end by 1 base, with 12 bases between. The CDR3 DNA reads TGTGCCAGCAGCCCCCACTTAGGGGCCAAAAACATTCAGTACTTC. Translated: CASSPHLGAKNIQYF.

This clone has just one count. The chain couples TRBV2 to TRBJ1-2; D gene ambiguous. The germline CDR1 and CDR2 sequences are SNHLY and FYNNEI. The CDR3 runs to 12 residues. The V end lost 8 bases, the J end lost 3 bases, and 10 bases lay between the germline ends. CDR3 residues: CASCYDHYGYTF. In DNA, the CDR3 is TGTGCCAGCTGTTACGACCACTATGGCTACACCTTC.

The chain employs TRBV5-4 and TRBJ2-4, with a possible D match to TRBD1 (7 bases). The V and J ends lost 4 bases and 1 base respectively, with 15 bases between them. Germline CDR1 and CDR2: SGHNT and YYREEE (reference sequence). This CDR3 is built from 16 residues. The CDR3 DNA follows: TGTGCCAGCAGCGGAGGGACAGCAAGTGCCAAAAACATTCAGTACTTC. It yields the protein CASSGGTASAKNIQYF.

V and J are TRBV7-9 and TRBJ1-2; a weak D match, TRBD1 (5 bases). Trimming left V 0 bases short and J 8 bases short, with 7 bases between. The CDR3 consists of 12 residues. Germline V gene sequence: CDR1 SEHNR, CDR2 FQNEAQ (reference sequence). CDR3 amino acids: CASSLAQGGYTF. The CDR3 DNA sequence: TGTGCCAGCAGCTTAGCGCAGGGCGGCTACACCTTC.

The rearrangement joins TRBV30 to TRBJ1-5; 7 nucleotides align to TRBD1. Germline V CDR1 and CDR2: GTSNPN, SVGIG (reference sequence). Trimming at V came to 0 bases and at J to 2 bases, leaving 1 base not matched to a gene. The CDR3 contains 14 residues. The DNA of the CDR3 is TGTGCCTGGAGTGTAGGGGGCGGCAATCAGCCCCAGCATTTT. Translation gives CAWSVGGGNQPQHF.

The chain uses TRBV5-4 and TRBJ1-1; 8 nucleotides agree with TRBD1. Germline V lookup: CDR1 SGHNT, CDR2 YYREEE (reference sequence). CDR3 length: 15 amino acids. J lost 1 base, V lost 4 bases, and 6 bases had no gene match. CDR3 sequence: CASSVDRGENTEAFF. DNA for the CDR3: TGTGCCAGCAGCGTCGACAGGGGTGAGAACACTGAAGCTTTCTTT.